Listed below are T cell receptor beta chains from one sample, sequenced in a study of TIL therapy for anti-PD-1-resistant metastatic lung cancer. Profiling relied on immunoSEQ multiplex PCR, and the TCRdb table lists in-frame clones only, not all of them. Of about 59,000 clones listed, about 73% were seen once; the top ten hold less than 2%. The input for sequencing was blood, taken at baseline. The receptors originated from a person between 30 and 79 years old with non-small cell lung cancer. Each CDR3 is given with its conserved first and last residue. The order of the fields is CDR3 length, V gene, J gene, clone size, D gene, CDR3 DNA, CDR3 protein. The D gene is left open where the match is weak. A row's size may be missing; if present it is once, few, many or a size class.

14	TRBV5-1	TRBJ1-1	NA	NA	TGCGCCAGCAGCTTATTAGGGGCCCCCACTGAAGCTTTCTTT	CASSLLGAPTEAFF
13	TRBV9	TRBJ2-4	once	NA	TGTGCCAGCAGCGTAGCACAGGAAAACATTCAGTACTTC	CASSVAQENIQYF
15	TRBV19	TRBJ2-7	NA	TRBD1	TGTGCCAGTAGTATTGGGACAGGGTACTCCTACGAGCAGTACTTC	CASSIGTGYSYEQYF
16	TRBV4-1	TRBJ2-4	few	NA	TGCGCCAGCAGCCAAGGTTGGTCCACAGGGTCGAACATTCAGTACTTC	CASSQGWSTGSNIQYF
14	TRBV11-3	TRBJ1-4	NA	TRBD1	TGTGCCAGCAGCTTGCAGGGGGCGGGAGAAAAACTGTTTTTT	CASSLQGAGEKLFF
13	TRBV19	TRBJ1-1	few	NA	TGTGCCAGTAGTTTCCGTTTTAACACTGAAGCTTTCTTT	CASSFRFNTEAFF
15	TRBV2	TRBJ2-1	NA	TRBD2	TGTGCCAGCAGTCTCCTAGCGGCGGTCTACAATGAGCAGTTCTTC	CASSLLAAVYNEQFF
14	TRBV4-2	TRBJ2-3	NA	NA	TGTGCCAGCAGGGGGGACGGAAGCACAGATACGCAGTATTTT	CASRGDGSTDTQYF
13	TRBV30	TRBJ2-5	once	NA	TGTGCCTGGTCGGGGAGTCGTGGAGAGACCCAGTACTTC	CAWSGSRGETQYF
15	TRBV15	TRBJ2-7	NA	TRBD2	TGTGCCACCAGCAACCCGGGACTAGGGGACTACGAGCAGTACTTC	CATSNPGLGDYEQYF
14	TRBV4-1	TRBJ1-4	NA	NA	TGCGCCAGCAGTTGGCTGGCCCTGAATGAAAAACTGTTTTTT	CASSWLALNEKLFF
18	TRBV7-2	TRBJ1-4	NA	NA	TGTGCCAGCAGCTTGGGCGATGGGGCGGGATATTATGCTGAAAAACTGTTTTTT	CASSLGDGAGYYAEKLFF
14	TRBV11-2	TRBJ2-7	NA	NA	TGTGCCAGCAGCTTAGATCATACGGGCTACGAGCAGTACTTC	CASSLDHTGYEQYF
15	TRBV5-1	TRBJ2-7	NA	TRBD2	TGCGCCAGCAGCTTAGGGACACCCGCGGGGGGTGAGCAGTACTTC	CASSLGTPAGGEQYF
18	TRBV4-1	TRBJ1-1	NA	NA	TGCGCCAGCAGCCAAGAGGTTCCGGAGCGAGGGACACTTGTAGAAGCTTTCTTT	CASSQEVPERGTLVEAFF
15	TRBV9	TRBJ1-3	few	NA	TGTGCCAGCAGCGTTGGGGGATTCTCTGGAAACACCATATATTTT	CASSVGGFSGNTIYF
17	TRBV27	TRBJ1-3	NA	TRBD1	TGTGCCAGCAGTTTATCTCGTCCAGGGGGATTCGGAAACACCATATATTTT	CASSLSRPGGFGNTIYF
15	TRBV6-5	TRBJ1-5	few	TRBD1	TGTGCCAGCAGTTACCGGACAGGGAGCAATCAGCCCCAGCATTTT	CASSYRTGSNQPQHF
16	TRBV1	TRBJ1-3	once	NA	TGCACCAGCAGCCAAGGACAGCCTTACTCTGGAAACACCATATATTTT	CTSSQGQPYSGNTIYF
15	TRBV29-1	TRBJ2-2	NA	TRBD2	TGCAGCGTTCCCAGCGGGGGGACGAACACCGGGGAGCTGTTTTTT	CSVPSGGTNTGELFF
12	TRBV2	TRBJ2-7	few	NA	TGTGCCAGCAGACTACTTTCCTACGAGCAGTACTTC	CASRLLSYEQYF
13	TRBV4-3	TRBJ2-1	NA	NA	TGCGCCAGCAGCCAAGGGTTCAGTAATGAGCAGTTCTTC	CASSQGFSNEQFF
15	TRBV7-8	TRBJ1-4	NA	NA	TGTGCCAGCAGCTTAGAGCGGGCAGCGGGTGAAAAACTGTTTTTT	CASSLERAAGEKLFF
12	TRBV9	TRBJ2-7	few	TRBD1	TGTGCCAGCAGCGCCTTCCAGGGGGTTCAGTACTTC	CASSAFQGVQYF
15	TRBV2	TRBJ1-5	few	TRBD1	TGTGCCAGCAGTGATGGGGAGGGGGCCTGGCAGCCCCAGCATTTT	CASSDGEGAWQPQHF
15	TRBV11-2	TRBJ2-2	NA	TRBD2	TGTGCCAGCAGCTTTCTAGCGGGGGGCACCGGGGAGCTGTTTTTT	CASSFLAGGTGELFF
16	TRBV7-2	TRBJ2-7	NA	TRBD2	TGTGCCAGCAGCTTAGCGGGGTCTAGCGGGTGGGACGAGCAGTACTTC	CASSLAGSSGWDEQYF
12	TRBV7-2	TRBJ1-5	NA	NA	TGTGCCAGCAGCTACTTGAATCGGCCCCAGCATTTT	CASSYLNRPQHF
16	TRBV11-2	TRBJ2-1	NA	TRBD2	TGTGCCAGCAGCTACAGCGGGACCCTCTCCTACAATGAGCAGTTCTTC	CASSYSGTLSYNEQFF
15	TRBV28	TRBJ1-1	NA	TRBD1	TGTGCCAGCAGTTTAAGGCCGACAGGGTACACTGAAGCTTTCTTT	CASSLRPTGYTEAFF
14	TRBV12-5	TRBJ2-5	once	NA	TGTGCTAGTGCCCGGGGAGAGGGACTGGAGACCCAGTACTTC	CASARGEGLETQYF
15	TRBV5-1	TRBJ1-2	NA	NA	TGCGCCTCATCTATTCGGGGGGGCGCGGGCTATGGCTACACCTTC	CASSIRGGAGYGYTF
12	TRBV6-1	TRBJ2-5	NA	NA	TGTGCCAGCAGTGAACGGCCGGGGGCCTTTTACTTC	CASSERPGAFYF
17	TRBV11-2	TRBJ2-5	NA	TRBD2	TGTGCCAGCAGCTTATGGGGGGCCGCTAGCGGGGAAGAGACCCAGTACTTC	CASSLWGAASGEETQYF
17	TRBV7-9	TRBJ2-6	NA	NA	TGTGCCAGCAGCTTAGAGAGACGGTACTCTGGGGCCAACGTCCTGACTTTC	CASSLERRYSGANVLTF
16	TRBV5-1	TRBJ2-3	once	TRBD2	TGCGCCAGCAGCCTCGGGACTAGCGGGGTAACAGATACGCAGTATTTT	CASSLGTSGVTDTQYF
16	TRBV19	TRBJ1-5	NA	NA	TGTGCCAGTAGTATTCGCCTGGGCCCCGTTAATCAGCCCCAGCATTTT	CASSIRLGPVNQPQHF
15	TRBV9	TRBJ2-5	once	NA	TGTGCCAGCAGCGTAGTTGGGGGCTACCAAGAGACCCAGTACTTC	CASSVVGGYQETQYF
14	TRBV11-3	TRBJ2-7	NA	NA	TGTGCCAGCAGCTTAGGACAGGCCATCTACGAGCAGTACTTC	CASSLGQAIYEQYF
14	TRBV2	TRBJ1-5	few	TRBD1	TGTGCCAGCAGTCCGGGACAGGGGGTACAGCCCCAGCATTTT	CASSPGQGVQPQHF
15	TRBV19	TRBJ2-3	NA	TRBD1	TGTGCCAGTAGTATAATGTCAGGGGGCCTGGATACGCAGTATTTT	CASSIMSGGLDTQYF
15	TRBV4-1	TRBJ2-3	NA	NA	TGCGCCAGCAGCCAAGGCGGGACAGGCACAGATACGCAGTATTTT	CASSQGGTGTDTQYF
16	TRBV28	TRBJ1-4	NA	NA	TGTGCCAGCAGTTCCGACCCGGGAGGGGTTAATGAAAAACTGTTTTTT	CASSSDPGGVNEKLFF
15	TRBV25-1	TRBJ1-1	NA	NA	TGTGCCAGCAGTGCCGCGGATCTGAGCACCACTGAAGCTTTCTTT	CASSAADLSTTEAFF
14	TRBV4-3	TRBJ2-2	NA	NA	TGCGCCAGCAGCCCCCAGTTTCTGGACGGGGAGCTGTTTTTT	CASSPQFLDGELFF
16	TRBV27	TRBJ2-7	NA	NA	TGTGCCAGCAGGCATACCGGTCCCGGGAAGAACTACGAGCAGTACTTC	CASRHTGPGKNYEQYF
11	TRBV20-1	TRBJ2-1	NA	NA	TGCAGTGCCCCCGTAAGGAGAGAGCAGTTCTTC	CSAPVRREQFF
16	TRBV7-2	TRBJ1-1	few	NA	TGTGCCAGCAGCTTAGAAGGAATTGCCATGAACACTGAAGCTTTCTTT	CASSLEGIAMNTEAFF
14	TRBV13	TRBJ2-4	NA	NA	TGTGCCAGCAGCCAACCGGGACTCAAAAACATTCAGTACTTC	CASSQPGLKNIQYF
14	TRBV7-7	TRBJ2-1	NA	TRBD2	TGTGCCAGCAGCTTAGGGACTAGCGTCAATGAGCAGTTCTTC	CASSLGTSVNEQFF
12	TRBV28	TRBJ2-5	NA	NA	TGTGCCAGCAGTCAGTACCAAGAGACCCAGTACTTC	CASSQYQETQYF
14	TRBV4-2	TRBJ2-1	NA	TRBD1	TGTGCCAGCACGACAGGGGAAGCTTCGAGGGAGCAGTTCTTC	CASTTGEASREQFF
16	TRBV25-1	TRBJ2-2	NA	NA	TGTGCCAGCAGTGCTGTACAGGGATTGGGAACCGGGGAGCTGTTTTTT	CASSAVQGLGTGELFF